The 8 T cell receptor beta chains in this list originate from one sample, sequenced in a study of blood T cell repertoires in COVID-19. The table came from immunoSEQ multiplex PCR; TCRdb's copy has only in-frame clones and leaves some out. The sample shows under 80,000 clones, around 89% of them seen only once. Sequenced input: peripheral blood. All receptors derive from a man in his 70s with active or convalescent COVID-19.

This chain uses TRBV4-1 with TRBJ1-5; 9 positions agree with TRBD1. This CDR3 region has 19 residues. Germline assignment: CDR1 MGHRA and CDR2 YSYEKL. V was pared by 1 base and J by 3 bases, with 13 bases of the junction left unmatched. The CDR3 protein is CASSQGRTGVIENNQPQHF. The CDR3 nucleotides are TGCGCCAGCAGCCAAGGAAGGACAGGGGTAATAGAAAACAATCAGCCCCAGCATTTT.

The rearrangement uses TRBV5-6 and TRBJ2-2; D unresolved. Germline CDR1 is SGHDT and CDR2 is YYEEEE. Trimming took 4 bases from V and 9 from J, leaving 16 bases between them. This CDR3 has 14 residues. The CDR3 loop reads CASSLYSLHRELFF. The CDR3 DNA reads TGTGCCAGCAGCCTATATAGCCTCCACCGGGAGCTGTTTTTT.

The CDR3 region is CASSFIHSLAGGPGWKTQYF. In DNA, the CDR3 is TGTGCCAGCAGTTTCATTCACTCTCTAGCGGGAGGGCCGGGTTGGAAGACCCAGTACTTC. V usage is TRBV28 and J usage is TRBJ2-5; 12 bases are a match to TRBD2. Germline V CDR1 and CDR2: MDHEN, SYDVKM. CDR3 length: 20 residues. The ends lost 3 bases at V and 6 bases at J; junction bases unmatched: 20.

The chain joins TRBV4-1 to TRBJ1-1; perhaps TRBD1 as D (6 bases). V gave up 5 bases and J gave up 10 bases, with 20 bases separating them. There are 14 residues in the CDR3. Looked up from germline, CDR1 is MGHRA and CDR2 is YSYEKL. CDR3 in amino acids: CASSGGLEQGRAFF. The CDR3 bases are TGCGCCAGCAGCGGTGGCTTAGAACAGGGAAGAGCTTTCTTT.

This sequence joins TRBV9 and TRBJ1-6; 7 bases fit TRBD1. Germline V gene data show CDR1 as SGDLS and CDR2 as YYNGEE. V shed 8 bases, J shed 6 bases, and the junction held 5 bases outside the gene matches. CDR3 size: 13 residues. This CDR3 reads CASTGAGNSPLHF. DNA of the CDR3: TGTGCCAGTACAGGGGCCGGTAATTCACCCCTCCACTTT.

V usage is TRBV7-9 and J usage is TRBJ1-5; 9 bases are a match to TRBD1. Trimming took 5 bases from V and 2 from J; bases not matched to a gene: 4. Germline values: CDR1 SEHNR, CDR2 FQNEAQ (reference sequence). The CDR3 is 15 amino acids. The CDR3 spells CASSRTGEGNQPQHF. The CDR3 nucleotides are TGTGCCAGCAGCCGGACAGGGGAAGGCAATCAGCCCCAGCATTTT.

V gene TRBV7-2 combines with J gene TRBJ1-2; 7 bases agree with TRBD1. Germline V gene lookup returns CDR1 SGHTA and CDR2 FQGNSA. This CDR3 region has 14 residues. The J segment lost 4 bases and the V segment lost 7 bases, leaving 9 bases of the junction unmatched. The CDR3 coding sequence is TGTGCCAGCACAAAACAGGGGCAGGGCTATGGCTACACCTTC. Translated: CASTKQGQGYGYTF.

This chain uses TRBV4-1 with TRBJ1-5, with 8 bases fitting TRBD1. The CDR3 loop spans 15 amino acids. From germline, CDR1 is MGHRA and CDR2 YSYEKL. V dropped 5 bases and J dropped 7; count of bases not matched to a gene: 10. In nucleotides, the CDR3 is TGCGCCAGCAGCTTAGGACAGGGTTGGCGACAGCCCCAGCATTTT. Translation: CASSLGQGWRQPQHF.